This T cell receptor (beta chain) was sequenced for a study of blood T cells in healthy people across ages. Study results and limitations: When set beside aged donors, long-lived donors presented more naive CD4+ cells and higher diversity. When one million T cells were used, diversity estimates were thought to be underestimates.

The CDR3 is 14 amino acids. The germline CDR1 and CDR2 sequences are SGHRS and YFSETQ. A second about 7 to 12 cycle PCR used barcoded and J-beta primers. The template-switch adaptor was a 5' adaptor with 12 random nucleotides. It tagged each cDNA molecule. TCRdb called the 5' RACE reads again in MiXCR, with one record for every CDR3 protein. The sample lists around 800,000 distinct CDR3 sequences; around 68% were seen once. This clonotype was observed a few times. As yet, its antigen is unknown. An end of the junction differs from the germline gene, which may be a read error. A minimum of 7 million PBMCs was isolated per sample.

The sequence was obtained from a man aged 25-45 years in good health. V usage is TRBV5-1 and J usage is TRBJ2-5; 8 nucleotides match TRBD1. Sequencing used blood. In nucleotides, the CDR3 is TGTGCCAGCAGTTTAAGGACAGGGCGAGAGACCCAGTACTTC. Protein product: CASSLRTGRETQYF.